The 27 T cell receptor beta chains in this list originate from one sample, sequenced in a study of cytomegalovirus exposure and HLA in healthy donors. The study ran its PCR with 60 Vbeta and 13 Jbeta primers. Assay used: immunoSEQ multiplex PCR; TCRdb lists only in-frame clones, some missing. This table has about 190,000 clones, about three quarters appearing once. Sequenced input: PBMCs. All receptors derive from a woman aged 25 to 39 in good health and CMV-seropositive.

This clone was observed once. The chain joins TRBV30 to TRBJ2-4; D is ambiguous. The CDR3 contains 11 residues. The germline gives CDR1 GTSNPN, CDR2 SVGIG (reference sequence). Trimming stripped 1 base from V and 8 bases from J, with 6 bases between. The CDR3 DNA reads as TGTGCCTGGAGTGACCCGGACATTCAGTACTTC. This translates into CAWSDPDIQYF. Using reference TRBV30 and TRBJ2-4 for the parts outside the CDR3, the full variable domain is SQTIHQWPATLVQPVGSPLSLECTVEGTSNPNLYWYRQAAGRGLQLLFYSVGIGQISSEVPQNLSASRPQDRQFILSSKKLLLSDSGFYLCAWSDPDIQYFGAGTRLSVL.

CDR3 residues: CASSLVGGSSYEQYF. CDR3 nucleotides: TGTGCCAGCAGCTTAGTTGGGGGCAGCTCCTACGAGCAGTACTTC. This chain uses TRBV7-2 with TRBJ2-7, with a tentative D call TRBD1 (6 bases). With 1 base removed from V and 0 bases from J, the gap between germline ends came to 10 bases. The CDR3 loop spans 15 amino acids. Germline lookup yields CDR1 SGHTA and CDR2 FQGNSA.

The chain employs TRBV5-1 and TRBJ2-7; no definite D call. V was cut by 0 bases and J by 2 bases, with 9 bases left in between. The CDR3 contains 14 residues. Per germline, CDR1 SGHRS and CDR2 YFSETQ. For the CDR3, the DNA is TGCGCCAGCAGCTTGGCAGGCAACCCCTACGAGCAGTACTTC. Residues: CASSLAGNPYEQYF.

The CDR3 region is CASSLQDRPSTDTQYF. Written as DNA, the CDR3 is TGCGCCAGCAGCCTCCAGGACAGGCCTAGCACAGATACGCAGTATTTT. The chain has TRBV5-1 and TRBJ2-3; 7 positions match TRBD1. The CDR3 extends over 16 amino acids. Germline CDR1 and CDR2: SGHRS and YFSETQ. V lost 4 bases to trimming and J lost 0 bases; unmatched junction nucleotides: 8.

The V and J genes are TRBV6-5 and TRBJ2-5; 14 bases align to TRBD2. Gene TRBJ2-7 matches the end of the DNA better, so the J call may be wrong. Germline V gives CDR1 MNHEY, CDR2 SVGAGI. The CDR3 is 15 amino acids. CDR3 coding DNA: TGTGCCAGCAGAACCGGGACTAGCGGGAGCTACGAGCAGTACTTC. It specifies CASRTGTSGSYEQYF.

In its sample, this clone was seen once. The chain carries TRBV5-1 and TRBJ1-3; D is ambiguous. The CDR3 length is 15 residues. Germline CDR1 and CDR2: SGHRS and YFSETQ. The ends were cut back, 5 bases at V and 0 bases at J, with 12 bases in the middle. The CDR3 sequence: CASSFDGSSGNTIYF. CDR3 nucleotide sequence: TGCGCCAGCAGTTTTGACGGGAGCTCTGGAAACACCATATATTTT. Combining the CDR3 with reference TRBV5-1 and TRBJ1-3 gives the whole variable domain KAGVTQTPRYLIKTRGQQVTLSCSPISGHRSVSWYQQTPGQGLQFLFEYFSETQRNKGNFPGRFSGRQFSNSRSEMNVSTLELGDSALYLCASSFDGSSGNTIYFGEGSWLTVV.

V usage is TRBV9 and J usage is TRBJ2-3; the match to TRBD2 covers 12 bases. The germline V gene encodes CDR1 SGDLS and CDR2 YYNGEE. The CDR3 has 16 residues. The trim removed 3 bases at V and 4 bases at J, leaving 6 bases unmatched. The CDR3 nucleotides are TGTGCCAGCAGCGGGACACTAGCGGGGGGATCAGATACGCAGTATTTT. Amino acid sequence: CASSGTLAGGSDTQYF.

The chain employs TRBV5-1 and TRBJ2-2, with D unclear. Trimming stripped 1 base from V and 1 base from J, with 8 bases between. This CDR3 spans 15 amino acids. CDR1 and CDR2 (germline): SGHRS, YFSETQ. CDR3 sequence: CASSLLQMNTGELFF. DNA for the CDR3: TGCGCCAGCAGCTTGTTACAGATGAACACCGGGGAGCTGTTTTTT.

CDR3 sequence (DNA): TGTGCCAGCAGCTCCAGTGGAGGCACTGAGCAGTTCTTC. This encodes CASSSSGGTEQFF. The chain links TRBV7-3 to TRBJ2-1, with D perhaps TRBD2 (5 bases). This CDR3 contains 13 residues. The V end was cut by 4 bases, the J end by 9 bases, with 13 bases between. CDR1 is SGHTA, CDR2 FQGTGA, per germline.

The rearrangement uses TRBV4-2 and TRBJ2-2, with 7 positions matching TRBD1. CDR3 size: 17 residues. The germline gives CDR1 LGHNA, CDR2 YNFKEQ. With V trimmed by 3 bases and J by 0 bases, 7 bases remained unmatched. The CDR3 DNA reads TGTGCCAGCAGCCACCCCTTCGGGACAGCGAACACCGGGGAGCTGTTTTTT. It encodes CASSHPFGTANTGELFF.

The chain has TRBV19 and TRBJ2-1, with a tentative D call TRBD1 (5 bases). The V end was cut by 3 bases, the J end by 5 bases, with 11 bases between. Germline assignment: CDR1 LNHDA and CDR2 SQIVND (reference sequence). The CDR3 extends over 14 amino acids. The CDR3 is CASSIRRVNNEQFF. CDR3 nucleotides: TGTGCCAGTAGTATTCGCAGGGTTAACAATGAGCAGTTCTTC.

The DNA of the CDR3 is TGTGCCAGCAGTTACGCACCAGCGAGCTCCTACGAGCAGTACTTC. Translated: CASSYAPASSYEQYF. This chain connects TRBV6-5 to TRBJ2-7; D unclear. Germline V gives CDR1 MNHEY, CDR2 SVGAGI. This CDR3 comprises 15 residues. Deletions cut 2 bases from V and 0 bases from J, with 11 bases between.

This chain joins TRBV30 and TRBJ1-2, with D tentatively TRBD1 (5 bases). This CDR3 is 17 amino acids long. Trimming took 4 bases from V and 7 from J, leaving 28 bases between them. Looked up from germline, CDR1 is GTSNPN and CDR2 is SVGIG (reference sequence). DNA for the CDR3: TGTGCCTGGATACGAAGGACCGGGACTCAATTTTTCGGTGGCTACACCTTC. Its translation is CAWIRRTGTQFFGGYTF.

The chain links TRBV7-8 to TRBJ1-2, with 8 bases matching TRBD1. The CDR3 spans 16 residues. CDR1 and CDR2 from the germline V gene are SGHVS and FQNEAQ. Trimming at V came to 3 bases and at J to 2 bases, leaving 8 bases not matched to a gene. The CDR3 DNA is TGTGCCAGCAGCTTTCGGACAGGGAACGCAAACTATGGCTACACCTTC. Protein sequence: CASSFRTGNANYGYTF.

This chain links TRBV5-1 with TRBJ1-1; D possibly corresponds to TRBD1 (5 bases). The germline CDR1 and CDR2 sequences are SGHRS and YFSETQ. V dropped 3 bases and J dropped 10 bases, with 19 bases sitting between them. The CDR3 totals 14 residues. Written as DNA, the CDR3 is TGCGCCAGCAGCTCCCCCCAGGGAAATAGGGGAGCTTTCTTT. Translated: CASSSPQGNRGAFF.

This chain connects TRBV5-1 to TRBJ2-6; D is perhaps TRBD1 (6 bases). The CDR3 has 15 residues. Trimming left V 5 bases short and J 0 bases short, with 9 bases between. Germline lookup yields CDR1 SGHRS and CDR2 YFSETQ. The CDR3 DNA is TGCGCCAGCAGTTCGGGACACTCTGGGGCCAACGTCCTGACTTTC. This encodes CASSSGHSGANVLTF.

The chain joins TRBV11-2 to TRBJ2-7; the D gene is possibly TRBD2 (5 bases). This CDR3 contains 14 residues. CDR1 is SGHAT and CDR2 is FQNNGV in the germline V gene. Trimming pared 0 bases from V and 2 bases from J, leaving 8 bases between. In DNA form, the CDR3 reads TGTGCCAGCAGCTTAGATCTGCGGGCCTACGAGCAGTACTTC. Its translation is CASSLDLRAYEQYF.

The chain couples TRBV5-8 to TRBJ2-7, with a tentative D call TRBD2 (6 bases). Germline V CDR1 and CDR2: SGHTS, YDEGEE. The CDR3 is made up of 13 amino acids. Trimming removed 6 bases from V and 7 bases from J, with 17 bases in between. CDR3 nucleotides: TGTGCCAGCACCAAAAGGCGAGGGACTGAGCAGTACTTC. Its protein product is CASTKRRGTEQYF.

V usage is TRBV6-4 and J usage is TRBJ1-5; 8 bases agree with TRBD1. Germline V lookup: CDR1 MRHNA, CDR2 SNTAGT. The CDR3 is made up of 15 amino acids. V lost 5 bases and J lost 3; bases outside the gene matches: 6. The CDR3 protein is CASSYHRGDNQPQHF. DNA of the CDR3: TGTGCCAGCAGTTACCACAGGGGGGACAATCAGCCCCAGCATTTT.

The chain has TRBV2 and TRBJ2-7, with 7 bases lining up with TRBD2. This CDR3 comprises 14 residues. Germline trimming cut 4 bases from V and 2 bases from J; bases unmatched to any gene: 5. Per germline, CDR1 SNHLY and CDR2 FYNNEI. CDR3 DNA sequence: TGTGCCAGCAGTGCGAGCGGGGAGGCCTACGAGCAGTACTTC. As protein: CASSASGEAYEQYF. Drawing the rest from reference TRBV2 and TRBJ2-7, the complete variable domain is EPEVTQTPSHQVTQMGQEVILRCVPISNHLYFYWYRQILGQKVEFLVSFYNNEISEKSEIFDDQFSVERPDGSNFTLKIRSTKLEDSAMYFCASSASGEAYEQYFGPGTRLTVT.

This chain uses TRBV28 with TRBJ1-2; maybe TRBD1 (5 bases). The CDR3 length is 17 residues. Trimming took 2 bases from V and 8 from J, leaving 24 bases between them. CDR1 and CDR2 from the germline V gene are MDHEN and SYDVKM. The CDR3 protein is CASSLMRGWIATQGYTF. As DNA, the CDR3 is TGTGCCAGCAGTTTAATGCGGGGGTGGATAGCCACACAGGGCTACACCTTC.

This clone was seen a handful of times. The chain carries TRBV15 and TRBJ1-4; 7 bases are a match to TRBD1. This CDR3 contains 15 residues. Losses at the gene ends were 6 bases for V and 6 bases for J; bases not matched to a gene: 10. Germline V lookup: CDR1 LNHNV, CDR2 YYDKDF (reference sequence). This CDR3 reads CATSLRDRSYEKLFF. CDR3 bases: TGTGCCACCAGTTTGAGGGACAGATCGTATGAAAAACTGTTTTTT. Together with reference TRBV15 and TRBJ1-4, the CDR3 gives the full variable domain: DAMVIQNPRYQVTQFGKPVTLSCSQTLNHNVMYWYQQKSSQAPKLLFHYYDKDFNNEADTPDNFQSRRPNTSFCFLDIRSPGLGDTAMYLCATSLRDRSYEKLFFGSGTQLSVL.

The J gene is TRBJ2-5, the V gene TRBV18; TRBD2 might be the D (6 bases). This CDR3 spans 15 amino acids. Between the trimmed V and J ends, which lost 1 base and 4 bases, there was a span of 13 bases. The germline CDR1 and CDR2 sequences are KGHSH and LQKENI. The CDR3 loop reads CASSPRRGVGETQYF. CDR3 bases: TGTGCCAGCTCACCACGGCGGGGTGTGGGAGAGACCCAGTACTTC.

This chain uses TRBV4-2 with TRBJ1-3, with unresolved D. The CDR3 spans 14 residues. CDR1 is LGHNA, CDR2 YNFKEQ, per germline. V lost 3 bases and J lost 0, with 6 bases in between. DNA for the CDR3: TGTGCCAGCAGCCAGTTATTCTCTGGAAACACCATATATTTT. Translating gives CASSQLFSGNTIYF.

This clone was picked up one time. This sequence joins TRBV30 and TRBJ2-1; 7 nucleotides match TRBD2. With 3 bases clipped from V and 0 bases from J, the junction kept 8 bases outside the gene matches. The length of the CDR3 is 16 residues. The V gene's germline CDR1 is GTSNPN and CDR2 SVGIG (reference sequence). For the CDR3, the DNA is TGTGCCTGGAGCAGACTGCGGGGGAGCTCCTACAATGAGCAGTTCTTC. This sequence encodes CAWSRLRGSSYNEQFF.

Turning to this clone: One junction end disagrees with the germline gene, perhaps due to a read error. Other nucleotide sequences in the sample specify the same CDR3. The chain uses TRBV6-5 and TRBJ2-1, with 8 bases that match TRBD1. Germline loops: CDR1 MNHEY, CDR2 SVGAGI. The CDR3 extends over 14 amino acids. The CDR3 nucleotides read TGTGCCAGCAGTTACGGACAGGGCGGGAATGAGCAATTCTTC. Translation gives CASSYGQGGNEQFF.

Worth noting for this clone: Other nucleotide sequences from this sample produce the same CDR3. The V and J genes are TRBV6-5 and TRBJ1-5; 11 bases map to TRBD1. V dropped 5 bases and J dropped 4; count of bases not matched to a gene: 4. The CDR3 runs 15 residues. The germline gives CDR1 MNHEY, CDR2 SVGAGI. The CDR3 here is CASSRTGGANQPQHF. CDR3 in DNA: TGTGCCAGCAGTCGGACAGGGGGCGCAAATCAGCCCCAGCATTTT.